These 10 T cell receptor beta chains share one sample of origin, sequenced in a study of T-cell memory formation after mild COVID-19 (dated by TCRdb to the early 2020s). Libraries were prepared through 5' RACE. TCRdb shows the sequencer as Illumina NovaSeq 6000. TCRdb took the public reads, trimmed them with fastp at Q25, ran MiXCR for clone calling and kept in-frame beta chains. A single entry per CDR3 protein holds the most common genes and DNA from its merged rows. The sample data list some 600,000 distinct CDR3 sequences, and roughly a sixth of these were observed just once. The ten biggest clones cover just over 8% of the sample. Sequencing used PBMCs or a T cell subset sorted from them (not recorded which). The receptors were gathered from an adult woman who had mild COVID-19 (a few samples of this study predate the infection). The sample titles of this study are shuffled in the database, so cell type and time point are left out; the donor was told from shared clones.

This clonotype was observed a few times. V is TRBV7-9 and J is TRBJ2-7; 9 nucleotides agree with TRBD2. This CDR3 is built from 17 residues. V shed 5 bases and J 4 bases; nucleotides not matched to a gene: 15. Germline lookup yields CDR1 SEHNR and CDR2 FQNEAQ (reference sequence). As DNA, the CDR3 is TGTGCCAGCAGCCCCCTCCCCGTGACTAGCGGTCTATACGAGCAGTACTTC. This codes for CASSPLPVTSGLYEQYF.

A single count supports this clonotype. V is TRBV14 and J is TRBJ2-2; the D is unclear. The CDR3 is made up of 12 amino acids. Germline loops: CDR1 SGHDN, CDR2 FVKESK. V lost 1 base, J lost 7 bases, and 4 bases lay in between. The CDR3: CASSQVVGELFF. As DNA, the CDR3 is TGTGCCAGCAGCCAAGTTGTCGGGGAGCTGTTTTTT.

This sequence joins TRBV5-8 and TRBJ2-1, with a tentative D call TRBD1 (5 bases). The CDR3 length is 11 residues. Germline V gene data show CDR1 as SGHTS and CDR2 as YDEGEE. The germline V and J ends were trimmed by 6 bases and 9 bases, with 10 bases remaining between them. DNA for the CDR3: TGTGCCAGCACTGTCAGGGTTGAGCAGTTCTTC. Translation: CASTVRVEQFF. Variable domain in full (rest from reference TRBV5-8 and TRBJ2-1): EAGVTQSPTHLIKTRGQQATLRCSPISGHTSVYWYQQALGLGLQFLLWYDEGEERNRGNFPPRFSGRQFPNYSSELNVNALELEDSALYLCASTVRVEQFFGPGTRLTVL.

The gene calls are TRBV12-3 or TRBV12-4 and TRBJ1-5; TRBD1 is a possible D gene (5 bases). This CDR3 is 15 amino acids long. V was cut by 5 bases and J by 2 bases, with 13 bases left in between. DNA for the CDR3: TGTGCCAGCAGTGACCAGGGTTTGGGCAATCAGCCCCAGCATTTT. Its translation is CASSDQGLGNQPQHF.

The V gene is TRBV6-2 or TRBV6-3, the J gene TRBJ1-5, with 9 nucleotides matching TRBD1. The germline V gene has CDR1 MNHEY and CDR2 SVGEGT. Trimming at V came to 6 bases and at J to 1 base, leaving 4 bases not matched to a gene. The CDR3 totals 15 residues. The CDR3 DNA reads TGTGCCAGCAGGCAGACAGGGGGAAGCAATCAGCCCCAGCATTTT. This sequence encodes CASRQTGGSNQPQHF.

This clonotype was observed a handful of times. CDR3 in amino acids: CASSFGGRGANQPQHF. The DNA of the CDR3 is TGTGCCAGCAGTTTTGGGGGCAGGGGCGCCAATCAGCCCCAGCATTTT. The chain couples TRBV12-3 or TRBV12-4 to TRBJ1-5; possibly TRBD1 for D (6 bases). The CDR3 extends over 16 amino acids. V lost 3 bases, J lost 3 bases, and 15 bases lay in between.

The chain combines TRBV5-1 with TRBJ2-1; no clear D. In germline, CDR1 is SGHRS, CDR2 YFSETQ. V was shortened by 4 bases and J by 5 bases, with 7 bases between the two germline ends. CDR3 size: 12 residues. DNA of the CDR3: TGCGCCAGCAGCACCCCGGACAATGAGCAGTTCTTC. It codes for CASSTPDNEQFF.

This clonotype showed up many times. This chain joins TRBV5-1 and TRBJ1-6; D call uncertain. This CDR3 contains 14 residues. Trimming pared 3 bases from V and 7 bases from J, leaving 11 bases between. Germline V lookup: CDR1 SGHRS, CDR2 YFSETQ. The CDR3 is CASSYTAENSPLHF. The CDR3 nucleotides are TGCGCCAGCAGCTACACAGCGGAGAATTCACCCCTCCACTTT.

This clonotype has more than one count but fewer than ten. The chain employs TRBV27 and TRBJ2-7; no clear D. The V and J ends lost 3 bases and 3 bases respectively, with 15 bases between them. The CDR3 length is 15 residues. CDR1 MNHEY and CDR2 SMNVEV come from the germline V gene (reference sequence). Here the CDR3 DNA reads TGTGCCAGCAGTTTTCTGGCAGGCATTATCTACGAGCAGTACTTC. It yields the protein CASSFLAGIIYEQYF.

This clonotype occurred a few times. This rearrangement joins TRBV7-9 to TRBJ1-1, with TRBD1 matching 9 bases. The V gene's germline CDR1 is SEHNR and CDR2 FQNEAQ (reference sequence). V dropped 6 bases and J dropped 2; count of bases not matched to a gene: 4. The CDR3 is 14 amino acids. Here the CDR3 DNA reads TGTGCCAGCAGGGACAGGGGTTTCAACACTGAAGCTTTCTTT. This encodes CASRDRGFNTEAFF.